The clone carrying this TCR beta chain was picked up a small number of times. Its target is unknown. The data stem from a study of T cell repertoires in cytomegalovirus infection. MiXCR, run by TCRdb on the reads, gives a single entry per CDR3 protein. Seen here are some 900,000 distinct CDR3 sequences, around a third observed once, and the top ten hold around 12%. The source is a human donor in good health (CMV status not recorded). Some clones in this sample may be carry-over from other donors' samples. The sample here was cultured CD8+ T cells from PBMCs, taken from culture after CMV antigen stimulation.

Here the CDR3 reads CASSDAPGPTNEKLFF. CDR3 bases: TGTGCCAGCAGCGACGCTCCGGGGCCGACGAATGAAAAACTGTTTTTT. J is TRBJ1-4 and V is TRBV7-8, with D possibly being TRBD1 (5 bases). V was pared by 5 bases and J by 5 bases, with 18 bases between. The CDR3 contains 16 residues. Germline V gene lookup returns CDR1 SGHVS and CDR2 FQNEAQ.